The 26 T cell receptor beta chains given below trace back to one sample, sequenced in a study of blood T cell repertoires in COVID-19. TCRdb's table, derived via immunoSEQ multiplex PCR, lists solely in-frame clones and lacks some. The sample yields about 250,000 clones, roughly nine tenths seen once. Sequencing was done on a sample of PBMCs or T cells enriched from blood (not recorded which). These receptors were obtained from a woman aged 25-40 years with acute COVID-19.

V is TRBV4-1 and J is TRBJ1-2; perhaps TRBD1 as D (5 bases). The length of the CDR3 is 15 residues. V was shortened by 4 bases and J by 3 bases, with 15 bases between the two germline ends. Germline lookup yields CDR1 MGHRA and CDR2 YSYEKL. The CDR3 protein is CASSPIGRGDYGYTF. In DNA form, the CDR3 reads TGCGCCAGCAGCCCAATCGGACGGGGGGACTATGGCTACACCTTC.

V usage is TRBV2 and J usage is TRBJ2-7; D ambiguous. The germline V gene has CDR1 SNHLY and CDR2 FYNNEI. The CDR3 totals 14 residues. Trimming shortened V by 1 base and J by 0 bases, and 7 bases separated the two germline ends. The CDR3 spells CASSEGRSSYEQYF. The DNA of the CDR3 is TGTGCCAGCAGTGAAGGGCGGTCCTCCTACGAGCAGTACTTC.

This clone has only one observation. The CDR3 nucleotides read TGTGCCAGCAGTTTAAGGCGGACAGGGGGCGACTATGGCTACACCTTC. Its protein is CASSLRRTGGDYGYTF. This sequence joins TRBV27 and TRBJ1-2, with 11 bases that match TRBD1. This CDR3 is built from 16 residues. The ends lost 2 bases at V and 3 bases at J; junction bases unmatched: 5. CDR1 MNHEY and CDR2 SMNVEV come from the germline V gene (reference sequence).

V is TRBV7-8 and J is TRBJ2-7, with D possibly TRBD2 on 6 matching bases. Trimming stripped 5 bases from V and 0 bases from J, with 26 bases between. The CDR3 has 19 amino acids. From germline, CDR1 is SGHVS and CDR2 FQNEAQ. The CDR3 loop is CASSLLGMAGSTLSYEQYF. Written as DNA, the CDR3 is TGTGCCAGCAGCCTCCTAGGAATGGCGGGAAGTACCCTCTCCTACGAGCAGTACTTC.

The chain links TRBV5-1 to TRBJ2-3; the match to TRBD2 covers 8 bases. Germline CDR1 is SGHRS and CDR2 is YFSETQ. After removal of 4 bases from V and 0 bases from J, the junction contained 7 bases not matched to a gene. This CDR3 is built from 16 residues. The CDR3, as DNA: TGCGCCAGCAGCCCCGACGGGGGGGCTAGCACAGATACGCAGTATTTT. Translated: CASSPDGGASTDTQYF.

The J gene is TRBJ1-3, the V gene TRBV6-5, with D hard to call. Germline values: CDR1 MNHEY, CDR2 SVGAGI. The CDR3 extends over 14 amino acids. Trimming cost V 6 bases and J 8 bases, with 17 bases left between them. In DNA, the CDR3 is TGTGCCAGCAGGAGTAGGCTGACCAGCGACACCATATATTTT. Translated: CASRSRLTSDTIYF.

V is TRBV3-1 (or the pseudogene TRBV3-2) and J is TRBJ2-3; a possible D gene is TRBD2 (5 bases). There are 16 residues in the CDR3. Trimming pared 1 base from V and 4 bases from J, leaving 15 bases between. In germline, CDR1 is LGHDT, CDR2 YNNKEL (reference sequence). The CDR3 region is CASSQGGRGHSDTQYF. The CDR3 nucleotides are TGTGCCAGCAGCCAAGGGGGTCGGGGTCACTCAGATACGCAGTATTTT.

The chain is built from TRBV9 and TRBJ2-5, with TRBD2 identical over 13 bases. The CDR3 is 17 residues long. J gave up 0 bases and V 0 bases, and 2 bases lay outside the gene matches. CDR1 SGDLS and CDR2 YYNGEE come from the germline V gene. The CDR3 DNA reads TGTGCCAGCAGCGTAGGGGGACTAGCGGGGCACCAAGAGACCCAGTACTTC. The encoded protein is CASSVGGLAGHQETQYF. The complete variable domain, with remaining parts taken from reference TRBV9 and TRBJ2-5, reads DSGVTQTPKHLITATGQRVTLRCSPRSGDLSVYWYQQSLDQGLQFLIQYYNGEERAKGNILERFSAQQFPDLHSELNLSSLELGDSALYFCASSVGGLAGHQETQYFGPGTRLLVL.

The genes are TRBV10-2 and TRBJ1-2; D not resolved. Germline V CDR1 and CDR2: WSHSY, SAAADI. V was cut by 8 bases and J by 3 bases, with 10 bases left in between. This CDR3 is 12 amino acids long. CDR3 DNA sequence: TGCGCCAGCGCCGAGCGGGACTATGGCTACACCTTC. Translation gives CASAERDYGYTF.

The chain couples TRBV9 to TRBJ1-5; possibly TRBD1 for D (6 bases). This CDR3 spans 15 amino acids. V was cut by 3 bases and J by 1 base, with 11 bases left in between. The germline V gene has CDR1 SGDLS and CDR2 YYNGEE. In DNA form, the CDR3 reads TGTGCCAGCAGCGGGCGGGGGGGCAGCAATCAGCCCCAGCATTTT. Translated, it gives CASSGRGGSNQPQHF.

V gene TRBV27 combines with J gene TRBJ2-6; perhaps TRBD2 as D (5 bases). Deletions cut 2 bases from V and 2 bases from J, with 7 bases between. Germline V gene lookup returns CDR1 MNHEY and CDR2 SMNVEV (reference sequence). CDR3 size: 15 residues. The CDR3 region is CASSLRGTGANVLTF. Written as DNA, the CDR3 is TGTGCCAGCAGTTTAAGAGGGACTGGGGCCAACGTCCTGACTTTC.

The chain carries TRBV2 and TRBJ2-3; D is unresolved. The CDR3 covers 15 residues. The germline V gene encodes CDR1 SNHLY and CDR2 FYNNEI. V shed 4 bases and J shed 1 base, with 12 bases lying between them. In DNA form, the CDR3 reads TGTGCCAGCAGTGGCGACTCAACGGGCACAGATACGCAGTATTTT. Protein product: CASSGDSTGTDTQYF.

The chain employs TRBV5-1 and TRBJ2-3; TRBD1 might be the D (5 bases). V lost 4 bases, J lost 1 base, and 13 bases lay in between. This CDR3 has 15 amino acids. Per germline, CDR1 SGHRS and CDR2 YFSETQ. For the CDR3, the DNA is TGCGCCAGCAGCCGCACAGGATGGGGCACAGATACGCAGTATTTT. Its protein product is CASSRTGWGTDTQYF.

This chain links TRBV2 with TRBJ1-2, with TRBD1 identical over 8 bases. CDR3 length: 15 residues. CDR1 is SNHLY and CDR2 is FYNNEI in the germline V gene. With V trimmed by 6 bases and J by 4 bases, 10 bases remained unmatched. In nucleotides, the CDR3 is TGTGCCAGCAGGCGAGACAGGGGAGGTAGCTATGGCTACACCTTC. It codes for CASRRDRGGSYGYTF.

The CDR3 nucleotides are TGTGCCAGCTCACCCACAGGTGTGAATCAGCCCCAGCATTTT. Protein: CASSPTGVNQPQHF. The V and J genes are TRBV18 and TRBJ1-5, with D possibly being TRBD1 (5 bases). The germline V and J ends were trimmed by 3 bases and 4 bases, with 10 bases remaining between them. The CDR3 has 14 amino acids. The germline V gene encodes CDR1 KGHSH and CDR2 LQKENI.

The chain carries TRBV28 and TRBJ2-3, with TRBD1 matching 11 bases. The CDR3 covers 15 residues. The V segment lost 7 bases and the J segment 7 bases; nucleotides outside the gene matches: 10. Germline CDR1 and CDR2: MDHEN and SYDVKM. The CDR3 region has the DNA TGTGCCAGCACGACCGGACAGGGGGCGCCGAATACGCAGTATTTT. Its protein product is CASTTGQGAPNTQYF.

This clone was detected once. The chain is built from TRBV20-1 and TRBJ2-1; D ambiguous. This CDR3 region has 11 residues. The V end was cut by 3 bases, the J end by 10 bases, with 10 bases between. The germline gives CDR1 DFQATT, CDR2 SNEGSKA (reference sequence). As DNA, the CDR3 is TGCAGTGCTAGTCGGCTAGAAGAGCAGTTCTTC. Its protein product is CSASRLEEQFF.

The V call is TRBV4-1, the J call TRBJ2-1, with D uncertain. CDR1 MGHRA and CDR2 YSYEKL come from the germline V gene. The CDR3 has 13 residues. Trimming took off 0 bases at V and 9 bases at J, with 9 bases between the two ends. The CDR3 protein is CASSQDQPGEQFF. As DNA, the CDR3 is TGCGCCAGCAGCCAAGATCAACCGGGTGAGCAGTTCTTC.

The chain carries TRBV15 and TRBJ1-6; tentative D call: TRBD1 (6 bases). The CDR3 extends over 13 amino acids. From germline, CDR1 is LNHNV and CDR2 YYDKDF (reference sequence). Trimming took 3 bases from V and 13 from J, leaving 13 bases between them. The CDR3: CATSRGADGPLHF. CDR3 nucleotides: TGTGCCACCAGCAGGGGGGCAGATGGTCCCCTCCACTTT.

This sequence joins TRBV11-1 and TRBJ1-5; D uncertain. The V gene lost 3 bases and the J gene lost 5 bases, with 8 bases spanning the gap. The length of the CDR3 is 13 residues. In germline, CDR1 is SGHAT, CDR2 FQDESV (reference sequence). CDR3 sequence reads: CASSLRGDQPQHF. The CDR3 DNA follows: TGTGCCAGCAGCTTGAGAGGTGATCAGCCCCAGCATTTT.

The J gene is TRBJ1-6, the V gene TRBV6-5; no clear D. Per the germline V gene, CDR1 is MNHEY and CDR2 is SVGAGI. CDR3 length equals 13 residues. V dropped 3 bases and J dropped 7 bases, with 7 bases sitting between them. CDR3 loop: CASSYRKNSPLHF. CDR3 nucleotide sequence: TGTGCCAGCAGTTATCGTAAAAATTCACCCCTCCACTTT.

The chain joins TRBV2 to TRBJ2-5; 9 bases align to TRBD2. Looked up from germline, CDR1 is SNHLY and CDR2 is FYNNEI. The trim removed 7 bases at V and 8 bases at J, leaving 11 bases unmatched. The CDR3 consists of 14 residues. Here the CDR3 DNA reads TGTGCCAGCATGATCCTAGCGGGGTCTGAAACCCAGTACTTC. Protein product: CASMILAGSETQYF.

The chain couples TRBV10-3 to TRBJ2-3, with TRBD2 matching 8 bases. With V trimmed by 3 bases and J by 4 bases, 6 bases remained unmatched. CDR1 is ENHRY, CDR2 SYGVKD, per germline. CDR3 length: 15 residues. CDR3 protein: CAISDGRGAADTQYF. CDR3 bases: TGTGCCATCAGTGATGGGCGGGGGGCGGCAGATACGCAGTATTTT.

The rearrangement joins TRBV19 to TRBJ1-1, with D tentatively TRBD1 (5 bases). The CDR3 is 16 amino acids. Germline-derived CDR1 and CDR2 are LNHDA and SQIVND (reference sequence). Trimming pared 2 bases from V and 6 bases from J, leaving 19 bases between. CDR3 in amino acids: CASSIRKGARTAEAFF. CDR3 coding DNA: TGTGCCAGTAGTATAAGAAAAGGGGCCCGAACGGCTGAAGCTTTCTTT.

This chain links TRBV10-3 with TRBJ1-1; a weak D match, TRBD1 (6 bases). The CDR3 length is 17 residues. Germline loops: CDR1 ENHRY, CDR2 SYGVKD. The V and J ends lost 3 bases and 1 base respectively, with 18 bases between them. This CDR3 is CAISEGGFGFGNTEAFF. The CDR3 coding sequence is TGTGCCATCAGTGAAGGGGGTTTCGGGTTCGGGAACACTGAAGCTTTCTTT.

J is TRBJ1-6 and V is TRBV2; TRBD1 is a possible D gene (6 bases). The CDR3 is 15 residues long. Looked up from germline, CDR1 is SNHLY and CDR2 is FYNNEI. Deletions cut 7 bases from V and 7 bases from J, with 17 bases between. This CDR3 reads CASIRREGGNSPLHF. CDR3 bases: TGTGCCAGCATCCGAAGGGAGGGGGGGAATTCACCCCTCCACTTT.